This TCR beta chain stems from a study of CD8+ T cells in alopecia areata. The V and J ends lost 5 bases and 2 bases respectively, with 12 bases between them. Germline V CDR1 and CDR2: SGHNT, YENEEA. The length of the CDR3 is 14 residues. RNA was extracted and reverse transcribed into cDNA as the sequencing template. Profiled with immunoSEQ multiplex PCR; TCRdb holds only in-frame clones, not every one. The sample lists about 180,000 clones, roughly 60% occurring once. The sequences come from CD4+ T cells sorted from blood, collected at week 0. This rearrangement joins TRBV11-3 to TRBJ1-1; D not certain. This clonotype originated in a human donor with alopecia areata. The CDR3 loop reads CASSVSTGNTEAFF. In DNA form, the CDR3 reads TGTGCCAGCAGCGTCTCTACGGGAAACACTGAAGCTTTCTTT.